The source of this T cell receptor (beta chain) is a study of shared clonotypes between healthy human individuals. The germline gives CDR1 SGHNT, CDR2 YYREEE (reference sequence). V was shortened by 5 bases and J by 2 bases, with 10 bases between the two germline ends. The CDR3 spans 13 residues. Authors' methods: Filtering differed, since immunoSEQ gave only junction sequences and no quality scores. The protocol was immunoSEQ multiplex PCR, while the TCRdb copy is restricted to in-frame clones and leaves out a portion. That table gives V, J and clone size, and the DNA gave D and trimming. Found here are some 2.4 million clones, roughly 93% of them singletons; the top ten hold approximately 0.35%. CD4+ cell separation produced CD45RA+ naive and CD45RA-negative memory subsets.

The receptor's source is a man younger than 35 in good health. Some clones in this sample may be carry-over from other donors' samples. The chain combines TRBV5-4 with TRBJ2-5; no clear D gene. Material: naive CD4+ T cells from PBMCs. Indicated subset: CD45RA+ positively selected. CDR3 in amino acids: CASSVTVQETQYF. The CDR3 DNA sequence: TGTGCCAGCAGTGTAACCGTACAAGAGACCCAGTACTTC.